The rows below give T cell receptor beta chains drawn from one sample of a study of identical twins. In TCRdb, the 5' RACE reads were re-called with MiXCR into one record per CDR3 protein. The table has some 1,600,000 distinct CDR3 sequences, about 31% seen once. Sequencing was carried out using cord blood. The receptor set was obtained from a newborn girl in good health. Both conserved end residues are part of each CDR3. A D gene is named only where the DNA matches it firmly. Clone size, where shown, is once, few, many, or a class for clones that have expanded.

NA	few	TRBV12-5	TRBJ2-5	TGTGCTAGTGGTTGGCTAGCGGAGACCCAGTACTTC	CASGWLAETQYF
NA	NA	TRBV7-9	TRBJ1-5	TGTGCCAGCAGGATTGGGCAGCCCCAGCATTTT	CASRIGQPQHF
TRBD2	few	TRBV2	TRBJ2-1	TGTGCCAGCAGGACCGACGGGGGGTTGTTGGTCTACAATGAGCAGTTCTTC	CASRTDGGLLVYNEQFF
TRBD2	few	TRBV27	TRBJ2-1	TGTGCCAGCAGTTTATTGGGACTAGCGGGAGTCGCGTTCTTC	CASSLLGLAGVAFF
NA	NA	TRBV25-1	TRBJ2-7	TGTGCCAGCAGTGAATACGCCAGGAACGAGCAGTACTTC	CASSEYARNEQYF
TRBD2	NA	TRBV5-1	TRBJ2-3	TGCGCCAGCAGCCTGGGGGACTACACCAGAACAGATACGCAGTATTTT	CASSLGDYTRTDTQYF
NA	few	TRBV28	TRBJ1-5	TGTGCCAGCAGTTTCGCACGCAGATTTGACGGTGATAGCAATCAGCCCCAGCATTTT	CASSFARRFDGDSNQPQHF
TRBD2	NA	TRBV2	TRBJ2-1	TGTGCCAGCAGTTGGGGACTAGCGGGACGCAATGAGCAGTTCTTC	CASSWGLAGRNEQFF
NA	NA	TRBV21-1	TRBJ2-2	TGTGCCAGCAGCAAAGCCCAACTAGCGGGAGGGCCGAACACCGGGGAGCTGTTTTTT	CASSKAQLAGGPNTGELFF
TRBD1	NA	TRBV7-2	TRBJ1-2	TGTGCCAGCAGCCCCCGGGACAGGGCGGATGGCTACACCTTC	CASSPRDRADGYTF
NA	NA	TRBV28	TRBJ2-5	TGTGCCAGCAGTTTATTCTGGGTTGGGGAGACCCAGTACTTC	CASSLFWVGETQYF
NA	NA	TRBV19	TRBJ1-5	TGTGCCAGTAGTATGGGGCTTAGCAATCAGCCCCAGCATTTT	CASSMGLSNQPQHF
NA	NA	TRBV18	TRBJ2-1	TGTGCCAGCTCGCGAGGAGTGGGGTCCCTTTACAATGAGCAGTTCTTC	CASSRGVGSLYNEQFF
NA	NA	TRBV29-1	TRBJ2-3	TGCAGCGATGACACAGGCGTGGGCACAGATACGCAGTATTTT	CSDDTGVGTDTQYF
NA	NA	TRBV20-1	TRBJ1-5	TGCAGTGCTAGCGGGGGAGGGGGTAATCAGCCCCAGCATTTT	CSASGGGGNQPQHF
NA	few	TRBV7-9	TRBJ1-6	TGTGCCAGCAGCCTCATTAACCACAGAAGCTCCTATAATTCACCCCTCCACTTT	CASSLINHRSSYNSPLHF
NA	NA	TRBV3-1	TRBJ1-2	TGTGCCAGCAGCCATAGGGACTTTAACTATGGCTACACCTTC	CASSHRDFNYGYTF
NA	NA	TRBV7-2	TRBJ2-3	TGTGCCAGCAGCTTAATATGGGGGCCCCGAGCAGATACGCAGTATTTT	CASSLIWGPRADTQYF
NA	NA	TRBV20-1	TRBJ1-4	TGCAGTGCTAGAGATCGAAAGCGTACAGAGAGGAAACTGTTTTTT	CSARDRKRTERKLFF
NA	few	TRBV20-1	TRBJ2-1	TGCAGTGCGGCGCCTAGGGCACGCAATGAGCAGTTCTTC	CSAAPRARNEQFF
NA	NA	TRBV20-1	TRBJ2-3	TGCAGTGCCGGGGTTACGCGGGGAAGTGGCGCAGATACGCAGTATTTT	CSAGVTRGSGADTQYF
NA	few	TRBV6-6	TRBJ1-2	TGTGCCAGCAGTCCCAGGGGTACTCCGTCTAACTATGGCTACACCTTC	CASSPRGTPSNYGYTF
NA	few	TRBV12-3/TRBV12-4	TRBJ1-2	TGTGCCAGCACGAATCGGGGAATCCACTATGGCTACACCTTC	CASTNRGIHYGYTF
NA	few	TRBV14	TRBJ2-6	TGTGCCAGCAGCCAAGTTCGGAGAGACGGGGCCAACGTCCTGACTTTC	CASSQVRRDGANVLTF
NA	few	TRBV4-2	TRBJ2-4	TGTGCCAGCAGGGCTTGGGACAAAAACATTCAGTACTTC	CASRAWDKNIQYF
TRBD2	few	TRBV27	TRBJ2-3	TGTGCCAGCAGTTTATTCGCGGGGGACCCAGTCCCAGATACGCAGTATTTT	CASSLFAGDPVPDTQYF
TRBD2	few	TRBV30	TRBJ2-1	TGTGCCTGGAGTCCGCTCGACGGGAGGTACAATGAGCAGTTCTTC	CAWSPLDGRYNEQFF
NA	NA	TRBV28	TRBJ2-1	TGTGCCAGCAGCCGCACCGGGCTTAACAATGAGCAGTTCTTC	CASSRTGLNNEQFF
NA	few	TRBV6-2/TRBV6-3	TRBJ2-1	TGTGCCAGCAGTTACCGCGCGGGGGCCCCTTACAATGAGCAGTTCTTC	CASSYRAGAPYNEQFF
TRBD2	NA	TRBV2	TRBJ2-1	TGTGCCAGCAGTGAGCGGGGGGTACCCTACAATGAGCAGTTCTTC	CASSERGVPYNEQFF
TRBD1	NA	TRBV27	TRBJ2-7	TGTGCCACCGCGGGACAGGACTCCTACGAGCAGTACTTC	CATAGQDSYEQYF
TRBD2	NA	TRBV29-1	TRBJ2-1	TGCAGCGTCCCCAGCGGGAGAGGGTGGGATGAGCAGTTCTTC	CSVPSGRGWDEQFF
TRBD2	NA	TRBV5-6	TRBJ2-3	TGTGCCAGCAGCGGCGGGACTAGCGGCTCCTTTTTTACGCAGTATTTT	CASSGGTSGSFFTQYF
NA	many	TRBV5-1	TRBJ2-7	TGCGCCAGCAGCTTGGCTAGCGAGCAGTACTTC	CASSLASEQYF
NA	few	TRBV20-1	TRBJ2-7	TGCAGTGCTAGGGCTAGGGGCCTCTACGAGCAGTACTTC	CSARARGLYEQYF
NA	NA	TRBV7-6	TRBJ2-5	TGTGCCAGCAGCTTAAGTTACCCATACAATGAGCAGTACTTC	CASSLSYPYNEQYF
NA	few	TRBV29-1	TRBJ2-2	TGCAGCGTTGAAACAGCAGGGAGGAACACCGGGGAGCTGTTTTTT	CSVETAGRNTGELFF